This T cell receptor (beta chain) appears in the sequencing data of a study of T cells in Graves' hyperthyroidism and ophthalmopathy. There are 19 residues in the CDR3. Germline CDR1 SEHNR, CDR2 FQNEAQ (reference sequence). The ends lost 5 bases at V and 2 bases at J; junction bases unmatched: 17. Template material for amplifying TCR beta CDR3 regions consisted of RNA transcripts. With the HTBI primer set, the TCR CDR3 went through a first round of RT-PCR. TCRdb itself ran the multiplex PCR reads through MiXCR, one entry per CDR3 protein. The table includes 450,000 to 600,000 distinct CDR3 sequences, 14% detected once. The sample holds many counts of this clonotype. The patients, who ranged from 18 to 65 in age, presented with newly diagnosed hyperthyroidism lasting under 2 months.

The sample comprised blood. The chain employs TRBV7-9 and TRBJ2-1; TRBD2 matches 8 bases. This sequence originates from a woman in her 40s with Graves' hyperthyroidism. CDR3 sequence: CASSTAGLARYQTYNEQFF. CDR3 nucleotides: TGTGCCAGCAGCACCGCTGGACTAGCCCGATACCAAACCTACAATGAGCAGTTCTTC.